One and the same sample provided the 17 T cell receptor beta chains below, sequenced in a study of cytomegalovirus exposure and HLA in healthy donors. PCR was performed using 60 Vbeta and 13 Jbeta primers. Produced via immunoSEQ multiplex PCR; TCRdb's table is partial and in-frame only. The sample lists 220,000 or so clones; 70% to 80% were seen once. Sequencing input: PBMCs. Receptors originate from a woman in her 30s in good health and CMV-seronegative.

This clone was seen only a few times. This chain connects TRBV30 to TRBJ2-5, with 10 bases lining up with TRBD2. V lost 1 base and J lost 0; bases outside the gene matches: 8. CDR3 size: 17 residues. Germline V gene lookup returns CDR1 GTSNPN and CDR2 SVGIG (reference sequence). CDR3 coding DNA: TGTGCCTGGAGTGCGCGGGGGGGACTAGCGTACCAAGAGACCCAGTACTTC. Protein product: CAWSARGGLAYQETQYF. Filled out from reference TRBV30 and TRBJ2-5, the complete variable domain reads SQTIHQWPATLVQPVGSPLSLECTVEGTSNPNLYWYRQAAGRGLQLLFYSVGIGQISSEVPQNLSASRPQDRQFILSSKKLLLSDSGFYLCAWSARGGLAYQETQYFGPGTRLLVL.

The rearrangement uses TRBV6-1 and TRBJ2-2; maybe TRBD1 (6 bases). Germline CDR1 MNHNS, CDR2 SASEGT. This CDR3 comprises 15 residues. The V end lost 5 bases, the J end lost 3 bases, and 13 bases lay between the germline ends. The CDR3 sequence: CASSTGTPHTGELFF. The CDR3 DNA follows: TGTGCCAGCAGTACCGGGACACCACACACCGGGGAGCTGTTTTTT.

This clone was observed a few times. The chain employs TRBV9 and TRBJ2-1, with a tentative D call TRBD2 (6 bases). Between the trimmed V and J ends, which lost 0 bases and 2 bases, there was a span of 6 bases. The CDR3 is 14 residues long. Per the germline V gene, CDR1 is SGDLS and CDR2 is YYNGEE. The CDR3 nucleotides are TGTGCCAGCAGCGTAGGGGGGGCCTACAATGAGCAGTTCTTC. This gives the protein CASSVGGAYNEQFF.

The gene calls are TRBV6-1 and TRBJ2-1, with no clear D. Per germline, CDR1 MNHNS and CDR2 SASEGT. V was trimmed by 5 bases and J by 8 bases, leaving 7 bases between them. The CDR3 has 11 residues. The CDR3 DNA is TGTGCCAGCAGTTATCTACATGAGCAGTTCTTC. Translation: CASSYLHEQFF.

This chain connects TRBV4-1 to TRBJ2-6; D is undetermined. V was cut by 7 bases and J by 2 bases, with 9 bases left in between. The CDR3 totals 14 residues. Germline values: CDR1 MGHRA, CDR2 YSYEKL. In nucleotides, the CDR3 is TGCGCCAGCACCCCACAGCCTGGGGCCAACGTCCTGACTTTC. It codes for CASTPQPGANVLTF.

The chain has TRBV2 and TRBJ1-2, with D uncertain. CDR3 length equals 13 residues. In germline, CDR1 is SNHLY, CDR2 FYNNEI. V was trimmed by 3 bases and J by 8 bases, leaving 13 bases between them. The CDR3 here is CASSDNSRMGYTF. CDR3 DNA sequence: TGTGCCAGCAGTGATAACAGCCGCATGGGCTACACCTTC. Together with reference TRBV2 and TRBJ1-2, the CDR3 gives the full variable domain: EPEVTQTPSHQVTQMGQEVILRCVPISNHLYFYWYRQILGQKVEFLVSFYNNEISEKSEIFDDQFSVERPDGSNFTLKIRSTKLEDSAMYFCASSDNSRMGYTFGSGTRLTVV.

This clone was seen once. The chain links TRBV5-1 to TRBJ2-7, with D maybe TRBD1 (5 bases). Trimming left V 6 bases short and J 0 bases short, with 10 bases between. Germline CDR1 SGHRS, CDR2 YFSETQ. This CDR3 has 13 amino acids. The CDR3 nucleotides are TGCGCCAGCACTCAAGACAGCTCCTACGAGCAGTACTTC. Translation: CASTQDSSYEQYF.

The chain combines TRBV18 with TRBJ1-2; 8 bases align to TRBD1. Germline V CDR1 and CDR2: KGHSH, LQKENI. There are 16 residues in the CDR3. V gave up 5 bases and J gave up 5 bases; unmatched junction bases: 13. The CDR3: CASSSGGAEALYGYTF. The CDR3 DNA reads as TGTGCCAGCTCATCAGGGGGCGCCGAGGCCCTATATGGCTACACCTTC. The entire variable domain, with the rest obtained from reference TRBV18 and TRBJ1-2, is as follows: NAGVMQNPRHLVRRRGQEARLRCSPMKGHSHVYWYRQLPEEGLKFMVYLQKENIIDESGMPKERFSAEFPKEGPSILRIQQVVRGDSAAYFCASSSGGAEALYGYTFGSGTRLTVV.

This clone showed up just a few times. The chain uses TRBV11-1 and TRBJ1-1; 8 bases line up with TRBD1. The CDR3 has 14 residues. In germline, CDR1 is SGHAT, CDR2 FQDESV (reference sequence). The trim removed 2 bases at V and 4 bases at J, leaving 3 bases unmatched. The CDR3 protein is CASSLQGAVTEAFF. In nucleotides, the CDR3 is TGTGCCAGCAGCTTACAGGGGGCCGTCACTGAAGCTTTCTTT.

The chain couples TRBV6-1 to TRBJ1-1, with no clear D. Trimming removed 8 bases from V and 0 bases from J, with 13 bases in between. CDR1 and CDR2 (germline): MNHNS, SASEGT. This CDR3 region has 14 residues. CDR3: CASQSVDMNTEAFF. CDR3 in DNA: TGTGCCAGCCAATCGGTCGATATGAACACTGAAGCTTTCTTT.

The chain carries TRBV30 and TRBJ1-2; 7 bases match TRBD1. The CDR3 length is 14 residues. Germline V lookup: CDR1 GTSNPN, CDR2 SVGIG (reference sequence). The ends lost 2 bases at V and 3 bases at J; junction bases unmatched: 6. CDR3 sequence: CAWSPGGEDYGYTF. The CDR3 DNA reads TGTGCCTGGAGTCCAGGGGGAGAGGACTATGGCTACACCTTC.

The chain carries TRBV15 and TRBJ1-1; D is ambiguous. This CDR3 is 16 amino acids long. V was trimmed by 0 bases and J by 6 bases, leaving 17 bases between them. CDR1 and CDR2 (germline): LNHNV, YYDKDF (reference sequence). The DNA for the CDR3 is TGTGCCACCAGCAGAGATAGAATGGGCCCGTGGGCTGAAGCTTTCTTT. Protein product: CATSRDRMGPWAEAFF.

The rearrangement links TRBV11-2 to TRBJ2-7, with TRBD1 identical over 7 bases. CDR1 is SGHAT and CDR2 is FQNNGV in the germline V gene. The CDR3 extends over 14 amino acids. V was pared by 5 bases and J by 2 bases, with 6 bases of the junction left unmatched. CDR3 nucleotides: TGTGCCAGCAGCAGCAGGACAGGCCCCTACGAGCAGTACTTC. Amino acids: CASSSRTGPYEQYF.

The chain couples TRBV11-3 to TRBJ1-4, with 8 bases lining up with TRBD1. This CDR3 spans 17 amino acids. J gave up 8 bases and V 5 bases, and 16 bases lay outside the gene matches. Germline V CDR1 and CDR2: SGHNT, YENEEA. The CDR3 DNA reads as TGTGCCAGCAGCACACGTGGACAGGGCCAGTTAGACGAAAAACTGTTTTTT. Amino acid sequence: CASSTRGQGQLDEKLFF. Using reference TRBV11-3 and TRBJ1-4 for the parts outside the CDR3, the full variable domain is EAGVVQSPRYKIIEKKQPVAFWCNPISGHNTLYWYLQNLGQGPELLIRYENEEAVDDSQLPKDRFSAERLKGVDSTLKIQPAELGDSAVYLCASSTRGQGQLDEKLFFGSGTQLSVL.

The chain joins TRBV19 to TRBJ2-5; D not resolved. Germline V gives CDR1 LNHDA, CDR2 SQIVND (reference sequence). The CDR3 sequence is 14 residues long. The ends were cut back, 4 bases at V and 4 bases at J, with 13 bases in the middle. This CDR3 is CASSTWKEAETQYF. The CDR3 bases are TGTGCCAGTAGTACGTGGAAAGAGGCAGAGACCCAGTACTTC.

The chain combines TRBV11-2 with TRBJ2-5; perhaps TRBD2 as D (5 bases). The CDR3 has 18 amino acids. Trimming stripped 3 bases from V and 2 bases from J, with 22 bases between. CDR1 is SGHAT, CDR2 FQNNGV, per germline. The CDR3 DNA follows: TGTGCCAGCAGCTTGGGAAGCGGACGACCCGATCAACAAGAGACCCAGTACTTC. It codes for CASSLGSGRPDQQETQYF.

This clone was picked up one time. At one end, the junction sequence differs from germline, possibly due to a read error. The chain recombines TRBV7-9 with TRBJ2-1; 11 positions match TRBD2. The CDR3 runs to 17 residues. Germline V gives CDR1 SEHNR, CDR2 FQNEAQ (reference sequence). The CDR3 DNA reads TGTTCCAGCAGCTCGGGCGAGGGACTAGCGGACTACAATGAGCAGTTCTTC. Translated: CSSSSGEGLADYNEQFF. Drawing the rest from reference TRBV7-9 and TRBJ2-1, the complete variable domain is DTGVSQNPRHKITKRGQNVTFRCDPISEHNRLYWYRQTLGQGPEFLTYFQNEAQLEKSRLLSDRFSAERPKGSFSTLEIQRTEQGDSAMYLCSSSSGEGLADYNEQFFGPGTRLTVL.